This T cell receptor beta chain was retrieved from a study of blood T cell repertoires in COVID-19. As for the study in general: PBMCs, B-cell-depleted T cells, or T cells provided the cDNA or gDNA that made up the material.

Between the trimmed V and J ends, which lost 0 bases and 0 bases, there was a span of 12 bases. The CDR3 length is 16 residues. CDR1 is SGHKS and CDR2 is YYEKEE in the germline V gene (reference sequence). TCRdb keeps only in-frame clones here, not all; method: immunoSEQ multiplex PCR. The table includes about 60,000 clones, about 90% detected once. The sequenced material came from peripheral blood. The TCR originated in a human donor in a cohort sampled during active COVID-19. The chain recombines TRBV5-5 with TRBJ2-5; D gene uncertain. In DNA, the CDR3 is TGTGCCAGCAGCTTGGGGGCACCCTTTAACCAAGAGACCCAGTACTTC. This encodes CASSLGAPFNQETQYF.